A selection of T cell receptor beta chains follows, all from one sample in a study of CD8+CD57+ T cells in acquired aplastic anemia. One entry per CDR3 protein results from TCRdb running MiXCR on the reads. The sample lists about 180,000 distinct CDR3 sequences, around 60% seen once, with under 55% in the top ten. The sample consisted of sorted CD4+, CD8+, or CD8+CD57+ T cells (not recorded which) from PBMCs. All receptors derive from a human donor with aplastic anemia. Each CDR3 is given with its conserved first and last residue. The D gene is left open where the match is weak. Expanded clones are given a class, and other clones once, few, many or no size at all.

j_gene	len	abundance	d_gene	v_gene	CDR3aa	CDR3nt
TRBJ2-7	14	NA	NA	TRBV19	CASSIAAVPNEQYF	TGTGCCAGTAGTATCGCGGCCGTCCCCAACGAGCAGTACTTC
TRBJ1-1	11	few	NA	TRBV6-6	CASIGDTEAFF	TGTGCCAGCATCGGAGACACTGAAGCTTTCTTT
TRBJ1-1	15	many	TRBD1	TRBV19	CASTPRTGGDTEAFF	TGTGCCAGTACCCCCAGGACAGGGGGGGACACTGAAGCTTTCTTT
TRBJ2-7	14	NA	NA	TRBV19	CASSIRLRGYEQYF	TGTGCCAGTAGTATAAGGTTACGGGGGTACGAGCAGTACTTC
TRBJ1-2	14	NA	NA	TRBV5-1	CASSLPGADYGYTF	TGCGCCAGCAGCTTGCCAGGGGCAGACTATGGCTACACCTTC
TRBJ2-7	14	NA	NA	TRBV4-1	CASSPQGLTYEQYF	TGTGCCAGCAGCCCCCAGGGGCTAACCTACGAGCAGTACTTC
TRBJ2-6	20	NA	TRBD1	TRBV10-1	CASSEYRGGKVCSGANVLTF	TGCGCCAGCAGTGAGTATCGAGGGGGCAAAGTTTGTTCTGGGGCCAACGTCCTGACTTTC
TRBJ1-1	13	NA	TRBD1	TRBV28	CASTLLGTGEAFF	TGTGCCAGCACCCTACTCGGGACAGGTGAAGCTTTCTTT
TRBJ2-7	12	once	NA	TRBV20-1	CSVRDVHYEQHF	TGCAGTGTCCGGGACGTTCACTACGAGCAGCACTTC
TRBJ2-1	15	NA	TRBD2	TRBV15	CATSRVAGAYNEQFF	TGTGCCACCAGCAGAGTAGCGGGGGCCTACAATGAGCAGTTCTTC
TRBJ2-2	13	NA	NA	TRBV14	CASSQDRGGELFF	TGTGCCAGCAGCCAAGATCGTGGCGGGGAGCTGTTTTTT
TRBJ1-2	13	NA	NA	TRBV20-1	CSADKGVGYGYTF	TGCAGTGCTGACAAAGGGGTTGGCTATGGCTACACCTTC
TRBJ2-3	19	NA	TRBD1	TRBV7-8	CASSFEEQGTITSTDTQYF	TGTGCCAGCAGCTTCGAGGAACAGGGGACCATTACTAGCACAGATACGCAGTATTTT
TRBJ2-7	13	NA	TRBD2	TRBV5-4	CASSFGLASEQYF	TGTGCCAGCAGCTTTGGACTAGCGAGCGAGCAGTACTTC
TRBJ2-2	15	NA	TRBD2	TRBV7-3	CASSLQAGVTGELFF	TGTGCCAGCAGCTTACAAGCGGGAGTTACCGGGGAGCTGTTTTTT
TRBJ2-1	14	NA	NA	TRBV20-1	CSATRDSHYNEQFF	TGCAGTGCCACCCGGGACTCCCACTACAATGAGCAGTTCTTC
TRBJ2-5	13	NA	NA	TRBV7-2	CASSFLGEETQYF	TGTGCCAGCAGCTTCTTGGGAGAGGAGACCCAGTACTTC
TRBJ1-5	13	NA	NA	TRBV19	CASTDQVYQPQHF	TGTGCCAGTACCGATCAAGTTTATCAGCCCCAGCATTTT
TRBJ2-5	16	NA	NA	TRBV25-1	CASSEAGALAQETQYF	TGTGCCAGCAGTGAGGCGGGGGCCTTAGCCCAAGAGACCCAGTACTTC
TRBJ2-1	15	NA	TRBD1	TRBV15	CATSSGQGRINEQFF	TGTGCCACCAGCTCCGGACAGGGCAGGATCAATGAGCAGTTCTTC
TRBJ1-2	16	NA	NA	TRBV15	CATSSPLEGRVNGYTF	TGTGCCACCAGCAGCCCCCTGGAGGGCAGGGTGAATGGCTACACCTTC
TRBJ1-1	13	NA	NA	TRBV27	CASSPGTETEAFF	TGTGCCAGCAGCCCTGGGACGGAGACTGAAGCTTTCTTT
TRBJ2-3	13	few	NA	TRBV7-2	CASSSLWGDTQYF	TGTGCCAGCAGCTCCCTGTGGGGCGATACGCAGTATTTT
TRBJ2-5	13	NA	NA	TRBV7-2	CASSQGREKTQYF	TGTGCCAGCAGCCAGGGGAGGGAGAAGACCCAGTACTTC
TRBJ2-2	18	NA	TRBD2	TRBV7-9	CAPPYGLAGGANTGELFF	TGTGCCCCTCCTTACGGACTAGCGGGGGGGGCGAACACCGGGGAGCTGTTTTTT
TRBJ1-5	17	many	NA	TRBV6-4	CASSLIEREVLNQPQHF	TGTGCCAGCAGTCTAATAGAGCGGGAAGTCCTCAATCAGCCCCAGCATTTT
TRBJ2-7	13	many	NA	TRBV19	CASSDLRSYEQYF	TGTGCCAGTAGCGACTTACGCTCCTACGAGCAGTACTTC
TRBJ2-7	14	few	TRBD2	TRBV12-3/TRBV12-4	CASSLSLAGGEQYF	TGTGCCAGCAGTTTGTCACTAGCGGGGGGCGAGCAGTACTTC
TRBJ2-5	12	few	TRBD1	TRBV29-1	CSTTQGQETQYF	TGCAGCACCACACAGGGGCAAGAGACCCAGTACTTC
TRBJ1-5	14	NA	NA	TRBV2	CASSELGVHQPQHF	TGTGCCAGCAGTGAATTAGGGGTTCATCAGCCCCAGCATTTT
TRBJ2-7	16	few	TRBD2	TRBV4-2	CASSQDGGSPSYEQYF	TGTGCCAGCAGCCAAGACGGCGGGAGCCCCTCCTACGAGCAGTACTTC
TRBJ2-5	12	NA	NA	TRBV6-6	CASSYGEETQYF	TGTGCCAGCAGTTATGGGGAAGAGACCCAGTACTTC
TRBJ2-5	14	few	NA	TRBV28	CASSLYRTGETQYF	TGTGCCAGCAGTTTATACAGGACTGGGGAGACCCAGTACTTC
TRBJ2-2	13	once	NA	TRBV7-9	CASSFSLPGELFF	TGTGCCAGCAGCTTTTCGCTTCCCGGGGAGCTGTTTTTT
TRBJ2-1	14	NA	TRBD1	TRBV20-1	CSAGGDSSYNEQFF	TGCAGTGCGGGTGGGGACAGCTCCTACAATGAGCAGTTCTTC
TRBJ2-1	17	once	TRBD2	TRBV6-1	CASSSRTSFHTYNEQFF	TGTGCCAGCAGTTCCCGGACTAGCTTCCATACCTACAATGAGCAGTTCTTC
TRBJ2-7	12	NA	NA	TRBV20-1	CSARGSLYEQYF	TGCAGTGCCAGGGGCAGCCTCTACGAGCAGTACTTC
TRBJ1-2	13	few	NA	TRBV29-1	CSVGGGAGYGYTF	TGCAGCGTTGGGGGGGGGGCTGGCTATGGCTACACCTTC
TRBJ2-1	12	NA	NA	TRBV29-1	CSVYSRIDEQFF	TGCAGCGTTTACTCTCGCATCGATGAGCAGTTCTTC
TRBJ2-7	14	NA	TRBD2	TRBV7-9	CASSSVAGGYEQYF	TGTGCCAGCAGCTCAGTAGCGGGGGGCTACGAGCAGTACTTC
TRBJ2-7	16	many	TRBD2	TRBV5-1	CASSLATSGGSYEQYF	TGCGCCAGCAGCTTGGCCACTAGCGGGGGCTCTTACGAGCAGTACTTC
TRBJ1-5	12	NA	NA	TRBV27	CASSWGNQPQHF	TGTGCCAGCAGTTGGGGCAATCAGCCCCAGCATTTT
TRBJ2-3	13	NA	NA	TRBV3-1	CASSQDGRDTQYF	TGTGCCAGCAGCCAAGATGGTCGGGATACGCAGTATTTT
TRBJ1-1	12	many	NA	TRBV5-4	CASSPPTGEAFF	TGTGCCAGCAGCCCCCCTACAGGTGAAGCTTTCTTT
TRBJ1-3	14	NA	NA	TRBV10-2	CASSEDSSLNTIYF	TGCGCCAGCAGTGAGGACAGTTCCCTAAACACCATATATTTT
TRBJ1-2	13	NA	NA	TRBV2	CASRGQPNYGYTF	TGTGCCAGCAGGGGGCAGCCTAACTATGGCTACACCTTC
TRBJ1-2	10	NA	NA	TRBV9	CASRPCGHTF	TGTGCCAGCAGGCCGTGTGGCCACACCTTC
TRBJ1-6	14	NA	TRBD1	TRBV7-3	CASSLTGDESPLHF	TGTGCCAGCAGCCTTACAGGGGATGAATCACCCCTCCACTTT
TRBJ1-2	12	many	NA	TRBV7-6	CASSTDSYGYTF	TGTGCCAGCAGCACAGACAGTTATGGCTACACCTTC
TRBJ2-7	16	many	TRBD2	TRBV7-8	CASSLGGGVESYEQYF	TGTGCCAGCAGCTTAGGTGGGGGGGTAGAGTCCTACGAGCAGTACTTC
TRBJ1-2	13	once	TRBD1	TRBV29-1	CSVAKQGADGYTF	TGCAGCGTTGCTAAACAGGGGGCGGATGGCTACACCTTC
TRBJ1-2	15	once	NA	TRBV2	CASSEGWTVNYGYTF	TGTGCCAGCAGTGAAGGGTGGACAGTAAACTATGGCTACACCTTC
TRBJ2-3	16	NA	NA	TRBV7-6	CASSPAGRSRPDTQYF	TGTGCCAGCAGTCCGGCGGGGCGGAGCAGACCAGATACGCAGTATTTT
TRBJ1-6	17	NA	NA	TRBV7-2	CASSSTPGQNYNSPLHF	TGTGCCAGCAGCTCAACCCCCGGACAGAACTATAATTCACCCCTCCACTTT
TRBJ1-2	13	many	NA	TRBV4-1	CASSDLLKGGYTF	TGCGCCAGCAGCGATCTACTTAAAGGGGGCTACACCTTC
TRBJ2-3	15	many	TRBD1	TRBV15	CATSRMTGGADTQYF	TGTGCCACCAGCAGGATGACAGGGGGCGCGGATACGCAGTATTTT
TRBJ2-1	15	NA	NA	TRBV14	CASSQDGGPYNEQFF	TGTGCCAGCAGCCAGGACGGGGGGCCCTACAATGAGCAGTTCTTC
TRBJ2-7	11	NA	NA	TRBV2	CASKRSYEQYF	TGTGCCAGCAAACGGTCCTACGAGCAGTACTTC
TRBJ2-1	15	NA	TRBD2	TRBV20-1	CSARDLIAGENEQFF	TGCAGTGCTAGAGATCTCATAGCGGGGGAAAATGAGCAGTTCTTC
TRBJ1-2	14	NA	NA	TRBV15	CATSRDPTNYGYTF	TGTGCCACCAGCAGAGACCCGACTAACTATGGCTACACCTTC